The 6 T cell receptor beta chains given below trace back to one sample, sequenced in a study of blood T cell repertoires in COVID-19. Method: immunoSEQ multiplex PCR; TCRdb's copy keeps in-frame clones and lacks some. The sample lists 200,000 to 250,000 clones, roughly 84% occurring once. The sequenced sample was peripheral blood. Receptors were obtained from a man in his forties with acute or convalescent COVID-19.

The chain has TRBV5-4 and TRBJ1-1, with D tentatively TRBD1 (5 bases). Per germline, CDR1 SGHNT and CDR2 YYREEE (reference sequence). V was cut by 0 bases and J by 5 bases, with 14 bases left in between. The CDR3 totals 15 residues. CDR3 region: CASSLGVWGDTEAFF. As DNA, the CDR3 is TGTGCCAGCAGCTTGGGTGTGTGGGGGGATACTGAAGCTTTCTTT.

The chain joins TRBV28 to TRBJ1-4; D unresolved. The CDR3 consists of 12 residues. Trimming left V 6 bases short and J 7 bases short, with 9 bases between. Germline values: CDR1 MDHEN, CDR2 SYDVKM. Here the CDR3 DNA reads TGTGCCAGCAGAAATATGGCTGAAAAACTGTTTTTT. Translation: CASRNMAEKLFF.

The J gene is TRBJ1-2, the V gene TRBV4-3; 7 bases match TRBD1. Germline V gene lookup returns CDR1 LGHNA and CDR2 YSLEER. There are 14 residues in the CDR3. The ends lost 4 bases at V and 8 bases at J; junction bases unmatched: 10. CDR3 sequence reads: CASSPQGQGDGYTF. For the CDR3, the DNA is TGCGCCAGCAGCCCCCAGGGGCAGGGGGACGGCTACACCTTC.

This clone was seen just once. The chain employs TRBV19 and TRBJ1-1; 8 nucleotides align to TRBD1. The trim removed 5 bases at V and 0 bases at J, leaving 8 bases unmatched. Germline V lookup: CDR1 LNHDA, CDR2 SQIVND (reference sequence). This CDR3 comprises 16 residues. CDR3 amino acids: CASSPGTGRMNTEAFF. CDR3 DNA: TGTGCCAGTAGTCCCGGGACAGGCCGAATGAACACTGAAGCTTTCTTT.

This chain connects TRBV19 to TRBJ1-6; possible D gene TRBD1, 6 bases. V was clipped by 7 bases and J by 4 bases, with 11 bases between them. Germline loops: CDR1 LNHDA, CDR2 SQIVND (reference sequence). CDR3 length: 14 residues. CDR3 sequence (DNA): TGTGCCAGTACCACCGGACAGTATAATTCACCCCTCCACTTT. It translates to CASTTGQYNSPLHF.

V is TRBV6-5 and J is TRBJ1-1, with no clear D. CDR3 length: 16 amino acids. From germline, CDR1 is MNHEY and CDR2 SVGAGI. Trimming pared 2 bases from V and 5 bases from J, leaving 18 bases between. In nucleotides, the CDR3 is TGTGCCAGCAGTTACATCGATACACGGGGAGCAACTGAAGCTTTCTTT. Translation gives CASSYIDTRGATEAFF.